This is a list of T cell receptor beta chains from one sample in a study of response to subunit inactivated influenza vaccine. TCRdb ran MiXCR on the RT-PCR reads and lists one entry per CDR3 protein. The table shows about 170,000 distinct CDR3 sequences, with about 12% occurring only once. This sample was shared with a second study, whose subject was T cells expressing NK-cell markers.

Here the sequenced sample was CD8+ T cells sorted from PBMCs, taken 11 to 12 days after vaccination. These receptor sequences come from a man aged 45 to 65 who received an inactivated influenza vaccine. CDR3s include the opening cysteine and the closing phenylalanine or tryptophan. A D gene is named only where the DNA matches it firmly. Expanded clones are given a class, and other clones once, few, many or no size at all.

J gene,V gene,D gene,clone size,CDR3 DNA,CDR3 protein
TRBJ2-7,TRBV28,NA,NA,TGTGCCAGCAGCCCGATCCCAGGGCACTCCTACGAGCAGTACTTC,CASSPIPGHSYEQYF
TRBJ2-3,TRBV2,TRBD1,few,TGTGCCAGCCCCCTTGAGGGGGCGGGCACAGATACGCAGTATTTT,CASPLEGAGTDTQYF
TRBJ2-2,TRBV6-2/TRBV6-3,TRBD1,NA,TGTGCCAGCAGTTACTCGTCCTCTGGGACAGGGCGTATCACCGGGGAGCTGTTTTTT,CASSYSSSGTGRITGELFF
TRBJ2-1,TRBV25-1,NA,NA,TGTGCCAGCAGAGTCAGCGATGAGCAGTTCTTC,CASRVSDEQFF
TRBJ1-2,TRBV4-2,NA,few,TGTGCCAGCAGCCAAGGTGTTGGGGGCCAGAACTATGGCTACACCTTC,CASSQGVGGQNYGYTF
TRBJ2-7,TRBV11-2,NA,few,TGTGCCAGCAGCTTCGTGACGTCCTCCTCCTACGAGCAGTACTTC,CASSFVTSSSYEQYF
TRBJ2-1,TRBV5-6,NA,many,TGTGCCAGCAGCTTTCAGCGGTACAATGAGCAGTTCTTC,CASSFQRYNEQFF
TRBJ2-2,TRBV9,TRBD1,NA,TGTGCCAGCAGCGAAGAGACAGGGATCACCGGGGAGCTGTTTTTT,CASSEETGITGELFF
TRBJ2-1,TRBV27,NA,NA,TGTGCCAGCAGTCGACAGAACTACAATGAGCAGTTCTTC,CASSRQNYNEQFF
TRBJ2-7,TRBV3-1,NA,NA,TGTGCCATCAGCCCAACAATTGCTAGCGCAAGATTGGAGTACTTC,CAISPTIASARLEYF
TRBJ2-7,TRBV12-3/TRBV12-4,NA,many,TGTGCCAGCAGCGGGGGTCTGGGCCTTTCCTACGAGCAGTACTTC,CASSGGLGLSYEQYF
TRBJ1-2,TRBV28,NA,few,TGTGCCAGCAGAAGGGGGGAATCCTATGGCTACACCTTC,CASRRGESYGYTF
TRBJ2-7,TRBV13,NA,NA,TGTGCCAGCAGCCGACAGGTCGGAGGGGGAGACGAGCAGTACTTC,CASSRQVGGGDEQYF
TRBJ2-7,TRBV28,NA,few,TGTGCCAGCTCGACCCCCCTAGCCGGGACTGAGGCCTACGAGCAGTACTTC,CASSTPLAGTEAYEQYF
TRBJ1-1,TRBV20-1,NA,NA,TGCAGTGCCCTACGGGATCCAAAGAACACTGAAGCTTTCTTT,CSALRDPKNTEAFF
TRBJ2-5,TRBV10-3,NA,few,TGTGCCATCATGAGGGGCCCTTTGGAGACCCAGTACTTC,CAIMRGPLETQYF
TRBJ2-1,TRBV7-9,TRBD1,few,TGTGCCAGCAGCTTATCGAGGGGACAGGGAGGTAATGAGCAGTTCTTC,CASSLSRGQGGNEQFF
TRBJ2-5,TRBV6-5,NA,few,TGTGCCAGCAGTTACTCCTTTGGAGCGTTGATGAACCAAGAGACCCAGTACTTC,CASSYSFGALMNQETQYF
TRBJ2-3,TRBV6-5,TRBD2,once,TGTGCCAGCAGTTACTTCGGATCGGGGGAGGGAGCTACGCAGTATTTT,CASSYFGSGEGATQYF
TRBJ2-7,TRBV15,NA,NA,TGTGCCACCAGCAGAGTTCCAGGGCCAACTTCCTACGAGCAGTACTTC,CATSRVPGPTSYEQYF
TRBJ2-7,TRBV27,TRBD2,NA,TGTGCCAGCAGTTTCCAGAGCGGGAGGGCCCACGAGCAGTACTTC,CASSFQSGRAHEQYF
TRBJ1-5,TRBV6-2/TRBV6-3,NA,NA,TGTGCCAGCACCGACTCTTTAGGGGTCGGCAATCAGCCCCAGCATTTT,CASTDSLGVGNQPQHF
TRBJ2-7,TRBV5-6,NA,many,TGTGCCAGCAGCTTGCAAGGTAACGAGCAGTACTTC,CASSLQGNEQYF
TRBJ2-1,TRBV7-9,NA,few,TGTGCCAGCAGCTTGACTAGTTGGGATGAGCAGTTCTTC,CASSLTSWDEQFF
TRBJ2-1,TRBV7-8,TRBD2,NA,TGTGCCAGCAGCTTAGTCGTTCTAGCGGGAGGTGAAGGTGAGCAGTTCTTC,CASSLVVLAGGEGEQFF